The 12 T cell receptor beta chains below were found in one sample sequenced in a study of response to subunit inactivated influenza vaccine. TCRdb re-called the RT-PCR reads with MiXCR, one entry per CDR3 protein. Of 600,000 to 700,000 distinct CDR3 sequences in the sample, 14% were seen once. Specimen: PBMCs from blood, collected about 14 days before vaccination. Every receptor here comes from a man aged 50 to 59 who received an inactivated influenza vaccine.

The chain carries TRBV28 and TRBJ1-5, with D hard to call. V lost 1 base to trimming and J lost 0 bases, with 10 bases between them. CDR1 and CDR2 from the germline V gene are MDHEN and SYDVKM. CDR3 size: 16 residues. For the CDR3, the DNA is TGTGCCAGCAGTTTATTTCCGGGCTATAGCAATCAGCCCCAGCATTTT. It encodes CASSLFPGYSNQPQHF.

This clonotype has just a few counts. The rearrangement links TRBV5-1 to TRBJ2-1; 10 bases are shared with TRBD1. CDR3 size: 16 residues. J lost 2 bases, V lost 0 bases, and 2 bases had no gene match. The germline V gene encodes CDR1 SGHRS and CDR2 YFSETQ. CDR3 nucleotide sequence: TGCGCCAGCAGCTTGGCGGGGACAGGGGCCTACAATGAGCAGTTCTTC. It codes for CASSLAGTGAYNEQFF.

The genes are TRBV4-2 and TRBJ1-2; D gene uncertain. This CDR3 comprises 11 residues. V was shortened by 0 bases and J by 8 bases, with 4 bases between the two germline ends. From germline, CDR1 is LGHNA and CDR2 YNFKEQ. CDR3 sequence: CASSQEGGYTF. DNA for the CDR3: TGTGCCAGCAGCCAAGAAGGCGGCTACACCTTC.

The chain uses TRBV7-2 and TRBJ2-7; weak D call: TRBD2 (6 bases). Trimming stripped 6 bases from V and 5 bases from J, with 11 bases between. Germline CDR1 SGHTA, CDR2 FQGNSA. There are 12 residues in the CDR3. The CDR3, as DNA: TGTGCCAGCAGACTAGCTTTGGACGAGCAGTACTTC. It codes for CASRLALDEQYF.

This clonotype was observed at least ten times. The chain combines TRBV20-1 with TRBJ1-5; D remains ambiguous. This CDR3 region has 15 residues. Germline-derived CDR1 and CDR2 are DFQATT and SNEGSKA (reference sequence). The V end lost 0 bases, the J end lost 0 bases, and 9 bases lay between the germline ends. The CDR3 DNA sequence: TGCAGTGCTAGAGATGCACCTTATAGCAATCAGCCCCAGCATTTT. This encodes CSARDAPYSNQPQHF.

The V and J genes are TRBV20-1 and TRBJ1-1; no definite D call. Trimming removed 3 bases at V and 1 base at J, with 9 bases between. The germline CDR1 and CDR2 sequences are DFQATT and SNEGSKA (reference sequence). The CDR3 totals 13 residues. The CDR3: CSARIHANTEAFF. The CDR3 DNA follows: TGCAGTGCTAGGATACACGCGAACACTGAAGCTTTCTTT.

The chain carries TRBV5-5 and TRBJ2-7, with a weak D call TRBD1 (6 bases). Trimming removed 4 bases at V and 3 bases at J, with 14 bases between. This CDR3 is 14 amino acids long. The germline gives CDR1 SGHKS, CDR2 YYEKEE (reference sequence). In DNA form, the CDR3 reads TGTGCCAGCAGCCACCGGGACATTGACTACGAGCAGTACTTC. Encoded protein: CASSHRDIDYEQYF.

The chain couples TRBV20-1 to TRBJ2-3, with D perhaps matching TRBD1 or TRBD2 (6 bases each). The V gene lost 4 bases and the J gene lost 2 bases, with 16 bases spanning the gap. The germline gives CDR1 DFQATT, CDR2 SNEGSKA (reference sequence). The CDR3 sequence is 15 residues long. In nucleotides, the CDR3 is TGCAGTGCTAAGCTGGGGGGCCCCTCCACAGATACGCAGTATTTT. It specifies CSAKLGGPSTDTQYF.

This clonotype was counted many times. The chain uses TRBV12-3 or TRBV12-4 and TRBJ1-1; 11 nucleotides match TRBD1. CDR3 size: 13 residues. V lost 8 bases, J lost 4 bases, and 3 bases stayed unmatched. The CDR3 is CASGGTGGTEAFF. The DNA of the CDR3 is TGTGCCAGCGGAGGGACAGGGGGCACTGAAGCTTTCTTT.

This clonotype was observed many times. This chain joins TRBV12-3 or TRBV12-4 and TRBJ1-6; D unresolved. CDR3 length: 13 amino acids. V was clipped by 6 bases and J by 12 bases, with 15 bases between them. Here the CDR3 DNA reads TGTGCCAGCAGGGAACTTGACCCAGGACCCCTCCACTTT. It encodes CASRELDPGPLHF.

This clonotype came up many times. This rearrangement joins TRBV10-3 to TRBJ2-5; 7 nucleotides line up with TRBD2. V trimming: 7 bases; J trimming: 6 bases; junction bases outside the gene matches: 11. The CDR3 totals 14 residues. Germline assignment: CDR1 ENHRY and CDR2 SYGVKD. The CDR3: CAIKEGGPTQTQYF. The CDR3 DNA reads as TGTGCCATCAAGGAGGGAGGGCCTACCCAGACCCAGTACTTC.

The table lists this clonotype with a few counts. The chain is built from TRBV27 and TRBJ2-7; TRBD2 matches at 10 bases. This CDR3 region has 15 residues. Germline loops: CDR1 MNHEY, CDR2 SMNVEV (reference sequence). J was trimmed by 2 bases and V by 5 bases; bases with no gene match: 6. This CDR3 is CASSLLAGVAYEQYF. As DNA, the CDR3 is TGTGCCAGCAGTCTCCTAGCGGGAGTAGCCTACGAGCAGTACTTC.